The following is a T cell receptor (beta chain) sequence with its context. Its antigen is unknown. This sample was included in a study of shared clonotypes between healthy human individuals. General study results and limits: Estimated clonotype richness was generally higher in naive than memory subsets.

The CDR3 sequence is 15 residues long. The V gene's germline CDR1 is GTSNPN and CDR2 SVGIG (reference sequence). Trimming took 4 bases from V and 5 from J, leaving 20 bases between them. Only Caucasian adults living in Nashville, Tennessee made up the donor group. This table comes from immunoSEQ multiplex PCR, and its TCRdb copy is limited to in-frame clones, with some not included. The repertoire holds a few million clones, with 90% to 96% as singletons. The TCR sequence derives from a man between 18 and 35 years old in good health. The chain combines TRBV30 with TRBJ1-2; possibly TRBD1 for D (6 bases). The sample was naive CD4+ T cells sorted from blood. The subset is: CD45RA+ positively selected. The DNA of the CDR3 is TGTGCCTGGAACCTCCCGGACAGAGCCTTATATGGCTACACCTTC. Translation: CAWNLPDRALYGYTF.